This paragraph reports one T cell receptor (beta chain). Other nucleotide sequences in the sample specify the same CDR3. This specimen comes from a study of shared clonotypes between healthy human individuals. Germline values: CDR1 SGHRS, CDR2 YFSETQ. V was trimmed by 2 bases and J by 3 bases, leaving 6 bases between them. The CDR3 length is 14 residues. Libraries were prepared by immunoSEQ multiplex PCR; TCRdb keeps only in-frame clonotypes and omits some of them. The sample has 2 million to 2.5 million clones, roughly 94% seen once. The receptor was derived from a man between 18 and 35 years old in good health. This chain uses TRBV5-1 with TRBJ1-6; D is ambiguous. The sequenced sample was naive CD4+ T cells sorted from blood. Subset indicated: CD45RA+ positively selected. The CDR3: CASSLENYNSPLHF. The CDR3 region has the DNA TGCGCCAGCAGCTTAGAGAACTATAATTCACCCCTCCACTTT. The variable domain in full, completed from reference TRBV5-1 and TRBJ1-6, reads KAGVTQTPRYLIKTRGQQVTLSCSPISGHRSVSWYQQTPGQGLQFLFEYFSETQRNKGNFPGRFSGRQFSNSRSEMNVSTLELGDSALYLCASSLENYNSPLHFGNGTRLTVT.